The entry that follows covers one T cell receptor beta chain sequence. V was pared by 5 bases and J by 1 base, with 8 bases between. CDR3 size: 12 residues. Germline CDR1 SQVTM, CDR2 ANQGSEA. The data stem from a study of cytomegalovirus exposure and HLA in healthy donors. Whole-study context: An early release of data contained approximately 80 million unique TCRs, which came from HLA-typed donors.

PCR primers comprised 60 Vbeta and 13 Jbeta primers. Using immunoSEQ multiplex PCR, the repertoire was profiled, and TCRdb retains in-frame clones only, with some absent. Among approximately 100,000 clones listed, 70% to 80% were seen once. The sequencing sample was made of PBMCs. The chain combines TRBV29-1 with TRBJ1-2; no reliable D call. The TCR comes from a woman aged 40 to 49 in good health and CMV-seropositive. CDR3 residues: CSVYGSNYGYTF. The CDR3, as DNA: TGCAGCGTTTATGGGAGTAACTATGGCTACACCTTC. The full variable domain, its missing parts supplied by reference TRBV29-1 and TRBJ1-2, is SAVISQKPSRDICQRGTSLTIQCQVDSQVTMMFWYRQQPGQSLTLIATANQGSEATYESGFVIDKFPISRPNLTFSTLTVSNMSPEDSSIYLCSVYGSNYGYTFGSGTRLTVV.